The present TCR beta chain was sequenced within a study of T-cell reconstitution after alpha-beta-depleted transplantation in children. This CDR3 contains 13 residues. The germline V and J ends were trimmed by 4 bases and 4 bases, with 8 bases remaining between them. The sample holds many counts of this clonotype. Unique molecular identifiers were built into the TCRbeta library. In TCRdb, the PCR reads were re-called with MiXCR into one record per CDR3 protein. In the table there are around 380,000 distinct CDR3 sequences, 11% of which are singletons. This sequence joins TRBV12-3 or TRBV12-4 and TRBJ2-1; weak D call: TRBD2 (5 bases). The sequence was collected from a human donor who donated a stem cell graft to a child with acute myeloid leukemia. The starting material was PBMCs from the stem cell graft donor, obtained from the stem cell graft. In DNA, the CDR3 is TGTGCCAGCAGTTGGGAGTTGTACAATGAGCAGTTCTTC. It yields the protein CASSWELYNEQFF.